What follows are 15 T cell receptor beta chains derived from one specimen sequenced in a study of OX40 agonist ivuxolimab in advanced cancers. TCRdb's table, derived via immunoSEQ multiplex PCR, lists solely in-frame clones and lacks some. The sample has tens of thousands of clones, 87% seen once. The sample here was CD4+ or CD8+ T cells sorted from blood, taken in a trial of the OX40 agonist ivuxolimab. These receptors all come from an adult with an advanced solid tumor such as melanoma, head and neck, liver or kidney cancer.

CDR3 sequence: CASSSQGSSYNEQFF. The CDR3 DNA reads TGCGCCAGCAGCTCACAGGGGTCCTCGTACAATGAGCAGTTCTTC. This sequence joins TRBV5-1 and TRBJ2-1, with 7 positions matching TRBD1. The ends lost 3 bases at V and 4 bases at J; junction bases unmatched: 7. The CDR3 extends over 15 amino acids. The germline CDR1 and CDR2 sequences are SGHRS and YFSETQ.

The chain links TRBV5-6 to TRBJ2-7; 9 bases match TRBD1. Trimming removed 4 bases from V and 7 bases from J; junction bases left unmatched: 9. CDR1 is SGHDT, CDR2 YYEEEE, per germline. This CDR3 comprises 14 residues. The CDR3 is CASSTPGQGWEQYF. DNA of the CDR3: TGTGCCAGCAGCACCCCGGGACAGGGTTGGGAGCAGTACTTC.

The rearrangement joins TRBV7-9 to TRBJ2-7; no definite D call. Trimming removed 1 base from V and 4 bases from J, with 8 bases in between. The CDR3 extends over 13 amino acids. Germline V lookup: CDR1 SEHNR, CDR2 FQNEAQ (reference sequence). The CDR3 loop reads CASSLEGPYEQYF. In DNA form, the CDR3 reads TGTGCCAGCAGCTTAGAGGGCCCTTACGAGCAGTACTTC.

The V call is TRBV29-1, the J call TRBJ2-7; weak D call: TRBD1 (6 bases). The V end lost 2 bases, the J end lost 3 bases, and 17 bases lay between the germline ends. CDR3 length equals 15 residues. Germline-derived CDR1 and CDR2 are SQVTM and ANQGSEA. CDR3 loop: CSVELFSGADYEQYF. As DNA, the CDR3 is TGCAGCGTTGAACTTTTTTCAGGGGCGGACTACGAGCAGTACTTC.

The V gene is TRBV5-1, the J gene TRBJ2-2, with D unresolved. Trimming cost V 3 bases and J 1 base, with 10 bases left between them. CDR1 is SGHRS and CDR2 is YFSETQ in the germline V gene. This CDR3 has 15 amino acids. The DNA of the CDR3 is TGCGCCAGCAGCTCAAAGCTCCAGAACACCGGGGAGCTGTTTTTT. Protein sequence: CASSSKLQNTGELFF.

This clone was seen once. This chain connects TRBV19 to TRBJ2-1, with 10 positions matching TRBD1. CDR1 and CDR2 from the germline V gene are LNHDA and SQIVND (reference sequence). With V trimmed by 4 bases and J by 8 bases, 8 bases remained unmatched. The CDR3 runs to 15 residues. The CDR3 nucleotides read TGTGCCAGTAGTAGTCCGGGACAGGGGAGCGATGAGCAGTTCTTC. Residues: CASSSPGQGSDEQFF.

The chain carries TRBV7-9 and TRBJ1-1; D may be TRBD1 (5 bases). V was cut by 1 base and J by 0 bases, with 9 bases left in between. Germline assignment: CDR1 SEHNR and CDR2 FQNEAQ (reference sequence). This CDR3 is 15 amino acids long. DNA for the CDR3: TGTGCCAGCAGCTTAGTGGGACCAATGAACACTGAAGCTTTCTTT. Amino acid sequence: CASSLVGPMNTEAFF.

The gene calls are TRBV20-1 and TRBJ2-7; D remains ambiguous. This CDR3 region has 11 residues. V lost 3 bases and J lost 4, with 7 bases in between. Per the germline V gene, CDR1 is DFQATT and CDR2 is SNEGSKA (reference sequence). The CDR3 loop reads CSASSFYEQYF. As DNA, the CDR3 is TGCAGTGCTAGCAGTTTTTACGAGCAGTACTTC.

The chain links TRBV6-1 to TRBJ2-7; TRBD2 aligns across 10 bases. V was clipped by 7 bases and J by 6 bases; unmatched bases: 9. This CDR3 region has 14 residues. CDR1 is MNHNS and CDR2 is SASEGT in the germline V gene. In nucleotides, the CDR3 is TGTGCCAGCATATTGGCTAGCGGGAGTTGCGAGCAGTACTTC. Translated, it gives CASILASGSCEQYF.

This clone was picked up one time. The chain has TRBV4-1 and TRBJ2-7; TRBD2 matches 13 bases. Germline trimming cut 3 bases from V and 2 bases from J; bases unmatched to any gene: 1. The germline CDR1 and CDR2 sequences are MGHRA and YSYEKL. The CDR3 sequence is 15 residues long. This CDR3 reads CASSHGTSGTYEQYF. In DNA form, the CDR3 reads TGCGCCAGCAGCCATGGGACTAGCGGGACCTACGAGCAGTACTTC.

The rearrangement links TRBV7-9 to TRBJ1-1; 7 bases map to TRBD1. V lost 6 bases, J lost 4 bases, and 11 bases stayed unmatched. The CDR3 totals 15 residues. CDR1 and CDR2 from the germline V gene are SEHNR and FQNEAQ (reference sequence). The CDR3 sequence is CASSNKGAVATEAFF. The CDR3 bases are TGTGCCAGCAGTAATAAGGGGGCTGTCGCCACTGAAGCTTTCTTT.

This rearrangement joins TRBV29-1 to TRBJ2-2; 7 nucleotides match TRBD2. Germline CDR1 and CDR2: SQVTM and ANQGSEA. The CDR3 runs 12 residues. The V segment lost 4 bases and the J segment 4 bases; nucleotides outside the gene matches: 0. The CDR3 DNA sequence: TGCAGCGTTGGGGGGGGCACCGGGGAGCTGTTTTTT. Translated: CSVGGGTGELFF.

This chain connects TRBV25-1 to TRBJ1-6; D not resolved. Trimming removed 3 bases from V and 7 bases from J, with 10 bases in between. CDR1 MGHDK and CDR2 SYGVNS come from the germline V gene. The CDR3 is made up of 14 amino acids. The CDR3 protein is CASSDQAYNSPLHF. The CDR3 coding sequence is TGTGCCAGCAGTGATCAGGCTTACAATTCACCCCTCCACTTT.

This rearrangement joins TRBV19 to TRBJ1-4; unclear D gene. Germline values: CDR1 LNHDA, CDR2 SQIVND (reference sequence). This CDR3 comprises 14 residues. V was pared by 5 bases and J by 2 bases, with 9 bases between. The CDR3 DNA reads TGTGCCAGTAGTTGGGATGCGACTAATGAAAAACTGTTTTTT. As protein: CASSWDATNEKLFF.

The rearrangement joins TRBV4-1 to TRBJ2-5, with 8 nucleotides matching TRBD2. V trimming: 0 bases; J trimming: 5 bases; junction bases outside the gene matches: 26. CDR3 size: 22 residues. Germline-derived CDR1 and CDR2 are MGHRA and YSYEKL. The DNA of the CDR3 is TGCGCCAGCAGCCAAGAGGGTACCGGGACTAGGGGACTTTCCGTTCCGGGGGAGACCCAGTACTTC. Amino acids: CASSQEGTGTRGLSVPGETQYF.